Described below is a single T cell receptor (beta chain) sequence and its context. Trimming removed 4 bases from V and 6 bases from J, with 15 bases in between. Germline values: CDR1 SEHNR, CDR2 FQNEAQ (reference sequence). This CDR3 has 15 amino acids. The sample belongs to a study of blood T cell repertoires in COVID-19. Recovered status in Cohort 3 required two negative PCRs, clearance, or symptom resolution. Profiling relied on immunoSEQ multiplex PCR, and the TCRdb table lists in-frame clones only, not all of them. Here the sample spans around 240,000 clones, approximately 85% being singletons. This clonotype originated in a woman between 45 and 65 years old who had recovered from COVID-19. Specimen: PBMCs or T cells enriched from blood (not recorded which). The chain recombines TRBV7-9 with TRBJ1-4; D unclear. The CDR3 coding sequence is TGTGCCAGCAGCTCTTGGAGGCTATCGGATGAAAAACTGTTTTTT. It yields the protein CASSSWRLSDEKLFF.